This is a list of T cell receptor beta chains from one sample in a study of blood T cell repertoires in COVID-19. Sequencing was performed with immunoSEQ multiplex PCR; in TCRdb, only in-frame clones are kept and a portion is missing. The sample gives 150,000 to 250,000 clones, 87% of which show up once; 2% to 2.5% is in the top ten. Sequencing was done on a sample of PBMCs or T cells enriched from blood (not recorded which). All receptors derive from a young woman who had recovered from COVID-19. CDR3s include the opening cysteine and the closing phenylalanine or tryptophan. D genes are given only for firm matches. For some rows the clone size is stated as once, few or many, or as a class when expanded; others skip it.

clone size	V gene	J gene	D gene	CDR3 protein	CDR3 DNA
.	TRBV5-6	TRBJ1-6	.	CASSTDWNSPLHF	TGTGCCAGCAGCACCGACTGGAATTCACCCCTCCACTTT
.	TRBV6-6	TRBJ2-1	TRBD2	CASSPLRAGVTYNEQFF	TGTGCCAGCAGTCCCCTCCGAGCGGGGGTTACCTACAATGAGCAGTTCTTC
.	TRBV5-4	TRBJ2-1	TRBD2	CASSGGTSGYNEQFF	TGTGCCAGCAGCGGCGGGACTAGCGGCTACAATGAGCAGTTCTTC
.	TRBV7-3	TRBJ2-7	TRBD2	CALPPPTSARYEQYF	TGTGCCTTACCACCTCCGACTAGCGCCCGATACGAGCAGTACTTC
.	TRBV6-2/TRBV6-3	TRBJ1-1	TRBD1	CASSSPDRVRNTEAFF	TGTGCCAGCAGCTCCCCCGACAGGGTAAGGAACACTGAAGCTTTCTTT
.	TRBV7-7	TRBJ2-2	TRBD1	CASSKQGIDTGELFF	TGTGCTAGCAGCAAACAGGGGATAGACACCGGGGAGCTGTTTTTT
.	TRBV2	TRBJ1-4	.	CASTTLRGGEKLFF	TGTGCCAGCACTACCTTACGGGGGGGCGAAAAACTGTTTTTT
few	TRBV19	TRBJ1-2	.	CASSIRSRIDNYGYTF	TGTGCCAGTAGTATTAGGTCCAGGATTGACAACTATGGCTACACCTTC
.	TRBV7-2	TRBJ2-1	TRBD2	CASSLSHGLAGGHNEQFF	TGTGCCAGCAGCTTATCCCACGGGCTAGCGGGAGGCCACAATGAGCAGTTCTTC
.	TRBV2	TRBJ2-7	TRBD1	CASIGTGVSWQYF	TGTGCCAGCATCGGGACAGGGGTATCTTGGCAGTACTTC
.	TRBV4-2	TRBJ2-1	TRBD2	CASSQDSSGGPNEQFF	TGTGCCAGCAGCCAAGATTCTAGCGGGGGGCCCAATGAGCAGTTCTTC
.	TRBV27	TRBJ2-7	.	CASSLKGGAYEQYF	TGTGCCAGCAGTCTCAAGGGGGGGGCCTACGAGCAGTACTTC
.	TRBV27	TRBJ1-1	.	CASSLSLEGLNTEAFF	TGTGCCAGCAGTTTATCATTGGAGGGGTTGAATACTGAAGCTTTCTTT
few	TRBV7-2	TRBJ2-3	.	CASSLGLGTDTQYF	TGTGCCAGCAGCTTAGGTCTAGGCACAGATACGCAGTATTTT
once	TRBV19	TRBJ2-2	TRBD2	CASSILAGNPANTGELFF	TGTGCCAGTAGTATCCTAGCGGGAAACCCCGCGAACACCGGGGAGCTGTTTTTT
.	TRBV5-5	TRBJ1-1	.	CASSLGVTEAFF	TGTGCCAGCAGCCTCGGAGTCACTGAAGCTTTCTTT
.	TRBV6-5	TRBJ2-7	TRBD1	CASRTYRGAYEQYF	TGTGCCAGCAGGACCTACAGGGGGGCCTACGAGCAGTACTTC
once	TRBV30	TRBJ2-7	TRBD2	CARGSPSGGVNYEQYF	TGTGCCAGGGGGTCCCCCAGCGGGGGAGTCAACTACGAGCAGTACTTC
.	TRBV7-3	TRBJ2-1	.	CASSFEPGTGYNEQFF	TGTGCCAGCAGCTTCGAACCCGGGACTGGGTACAATGAGCAGTTCTTC
.	TRBV19	TRBJ2-3	TRBD2	CASTGTSFADTQYF	TGTGCCAGTACCGGGACTAGCTTCGCAGATACGCAGTATTTT
.	TRBV11-3	TRBJ2-3	TRBD2	CASSLDPNSLAESTDTQYF	TGTGCCAGCAGCTTAGATCCGAACTCACTAGCGGAGAGCACAGATACGCAGTATTTT
.	TRBV20-1	TRBJ1-2	TRBD1	CSAPDRAGYTF	TGCAGTGCGCCTGACAGGGCTGGCTACACCTTC
.	TRBV4-2	TRBJ1-5	.	CASSQEDSSNQPQHF	TGTGCCAGCAGCCAAGAAGACAGTAGCAATCAGCCCCAGCATTTT
.	TRBV11-3	TRBJ1-2	.	CASSLDAGGDGYTF	TGTGCCAGCAGCTTAGACGCGGGGGGGGATGGCTACACCTTC
.	TRBV6-5	TRBJ2-1	.	CASSYPEDEQFF	TGTGCCAGCAGTTATCCTGAGGATGAGCAGTTCTTC
.	TRBV3-1/TRBV3-2	TRBJ1-5	.	CASSLLNQPQHF	TGTGCCAGCAGCCTCCTTAATCAGCCCCAGCATTTT
.	TRBV7-6	TRBJ2-1	TRBD2	CASSFASGSNEQFF	TGTGCCAGCAGCTTCGCTAGCGGGAGCAATGAGCAGTTCTTC
.	TRBV9	TRBJ2-2	TRBD2	CASSFSGSNTGELFF	TGTGCCAGCAGCTTTAGCGGGAGCAACACCGGGGAGCTGTTTTTT
.	TRBV7-2	TRBJ1-1	.	CASSFGRGSNTEAFF	TGTGCCAGCAGCTTCGGCAGGGGTTCGAACACTGAAGCTTTCTTT
.	TRBV6-2/TRBV6-3	TRBJ2-3	TRBD2	CASSYGLLAGGQDTQYF	TGTGCCAGCAGTTACGGACTACTAGCGGGGGGGCAAGATACGCAGTATTTT
.	TRBV27	TRBJ1-5	.	CASSLGGSDQPQHF	TGTGCCAGCAGTTTGGGGGGGAGCGATCAGCCCCAGCATTTT
.	TRBV12-3/TRBV12-4	TRBJ2-5	.	CASSLGHAETQYF	TGTGCCAGCAGTTTGGGGCACGCCGAGACCCAGTACTTC
.	TRBV7-2	TRBJ1-2	TRBD1	CASSLAPGTASYGYTF	TGTGCCAGCAGCTTAGCTCCCGGGACAGCTTCCTATGGCTACACCTTC
.	TRBV7-3	TRBJ1-1	TRBD1	CASSLWGTVATGNTEAFF	TGTGCCAGCAGCTTATGGGGGACAGTCGCCACGGGGAACACTGAAGCTTTCTTT
.	TRBV19	TRBJ1-2	.	CASSIDDRPSNDYGYTF	TGTGCCAGTAGTATAGATGATCGTCCCAGTAACGACTATGGCTACACCTTC
.	TRBV7-7	TRBJ2-1	TRBD1	CASSQRRTGTYNEQFF	TGTGCCAGCAGCCAACGTCGGACAGGGACCTACAATGAGCAGTTCTTC
few	TRBV12-3/TRBV12-4	TRBJ1-5	TRBD1	CASRTGSNQPQHF	TGTGCCAGCAGGACAGGGAGCAATCAGCCCCAGCATTTT
.	TRBV5-1	TRBJ1-6	.	CASSPRTVNSPLHF	TGCGCCAGCAGCCCGAGGACAGTAAATTCACCCCTCCACTTT
.	TRBV7-9	TRBJ1-4	.	CASSLIPLNEKLFF	TGTGCCAGCAGCTTAATTCCCCTAAATGAAAAACTGTTTTTT
.	TRBV4-3	TRBJ1-5	.	CASSQGPVLTAHQPQHF	TGCGCCAGCAGCCAAGGTCCGGTCCTTACAGCCCATCAGCCCCAGCATTTT
.	TRBV11-3	TRBJ2-1	TRBD2	CASSLEHSGRIYEQFF	TGTGCCAGCAGCTTGGAACACAGCGGGAGAATCTATGAGCAGTTCTTC
.	TRBV18	TRBJ1-2	TRBD1	CASSPGQGESYGYTF	TGTGCCAGCTCACCTGGACAGGGGGAGAGCTATGGCTACACCTTC
.	TRBV7-9	TRBJ1-3	.	CASSTIGLFSGNTIYF	TGTGCCAGCAGCACCATAGGACTTTTCTCTGGAAACACCATATATTTT
.	TRBV30	TRBJ1-1	.	CAWSVPREDEAFF	TGTGCCTGGAGTGTACCTAGGGAGGATGAAGCTTTCTTT
.	TRBV2	TRBJ1-5	TRBD1	CASQDRGSQPQHF	TGTGCCAGCCAGGACAGGGGAAGTCAGCCCCAGCATTTT
.	TRBV11-2	TRBJ2-7	TRBD1	CASSLGTGDSYEQYF	TGTGCCAGCAGCCTAGGGACAGGTGATTCCTACGAGCAGTACTTC
once	TRBV7-3	TRBJ2-2	.	CASSGNAGELFF	TGTGCCAGTTCGGGGAACGCCGGGGAGCTGTTTTTT
.	TRBV11-2	TRBJ2-7	.	CASSKGTHGYEQYF	TGTGCCAGCAGTAAGGGGACTCACGGCTACGAGCAGTACTTC
few	TRBV5-1	TRBJ2-3	TRBD2	CASSPPLAEGGTDTQYF	TGCGCCAGCAGCCCTCCACTAGCGGAGGGGGGCACAGATACGCAGTATTTT